This T cell receptor (beta chain) was sequenced for a study of blood T cell repertoires in COVID-19. Across the whole study: Sites across the United States, Italy and Spain contributed samples from acute and convalescent COVID-19. Sources were T cells, B-cell-depleted T cells, or PBMCs; the material itself was cDNA or gDNA.

TCRdb's table, derived via immunoSEQ multiplex PCR, lists solely in-frame clones and lacks some. The sample records approximately 390,000 clones, around nine tenths being singletons. Residents of about two dozen US areas, aged 18 to 89 years, made up the participants. Participants were placed into cohorts based on the clinical history they reported. Germline assignment: CDR1 MNHEY and CDR2 SVGEGT. The CDR3 runs 13 residues. J was trimmed by 4 bases and V by 6 bases; bases with no gene match: 4. The sequenced material came from PBMCs or T cells enriched from blood (not recorded which). The rearrangement joins TRBV6-2 or TRBV6-3 to TRBJ2-7; 9 bases map to TRBD1. This TCR was recovered from a woman between 50 and 59 years old who had recovered from COVID-19. This chain's CDR3 is CASSVDRGYEQYF. For the CDR3, the DNA is TGTGCCAGCAGCGTCGACAGGGGGTACGAGCAGTACTTC.